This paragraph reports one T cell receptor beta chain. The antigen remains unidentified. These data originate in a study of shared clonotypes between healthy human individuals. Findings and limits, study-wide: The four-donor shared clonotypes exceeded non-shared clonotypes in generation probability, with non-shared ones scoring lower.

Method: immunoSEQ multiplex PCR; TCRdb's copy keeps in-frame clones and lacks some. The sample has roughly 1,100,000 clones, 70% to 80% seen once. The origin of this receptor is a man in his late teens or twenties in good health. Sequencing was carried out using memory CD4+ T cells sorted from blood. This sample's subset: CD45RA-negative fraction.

CDR3 amino acids: CASSVAVGLANVLTF. The CDR3 bases are TGTGCCAGCAGCGTGGCTGTGGGCTTGGCCAACGTCCTGACTTTC. This chain joins TRBV7-9 and TRBJ2-6; D is undetermined. Trimming removed 5 bases from V and 6 bases from J, with 14 bases in between. The CDR3 extends over 15 amino acids. Germline V lookup: CDR1 SEHNR, CDR2 FQNEAQ (reference sequence). Based on the CDR3 plus reference TRBV7-9 and TRBJ2-6, the full variable domain is DTGVSQNPRHKITKRGQNVTFRCDPISEHNRLYWYRQTLGQGPEFLTYFQNEAQLEKSRLLSDRFSAERPKGSFSTLEIQRTEQGDSAMYLCASSVAVGLANVLTFGAGSRLTVL.